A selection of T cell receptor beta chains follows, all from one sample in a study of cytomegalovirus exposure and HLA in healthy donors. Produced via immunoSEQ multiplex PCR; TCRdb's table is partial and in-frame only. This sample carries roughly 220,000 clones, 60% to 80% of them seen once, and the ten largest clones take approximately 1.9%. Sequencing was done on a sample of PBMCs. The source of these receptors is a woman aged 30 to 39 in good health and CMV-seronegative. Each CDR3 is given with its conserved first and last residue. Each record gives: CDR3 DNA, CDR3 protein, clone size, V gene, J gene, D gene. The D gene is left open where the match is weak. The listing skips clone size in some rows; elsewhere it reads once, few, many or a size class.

TGTGCCAGCAGACAGGCTAACACTGAAGCTTTCTTT	CASRQANTEAFF	once	TRBV2	TRBJ1-1	-
TGTGCCAGCAGTTACCTAATTAGCTATGGCTACACCTTC	CASSYLISYGYTF	-	TRBV6-5	TRBJ1-2	-
TGTGCCAGCAGTTTAATCCCCACTAGCGGGGAGCTGTTTTTT	CASSLIPTSGELFF	-	TRBV27	TRBJ2-2	-
TGTGCCAGCAGGTACTCTAATTCACCCCTCCACTTT	CASRYSNSPLHF	-	TRBV27	TRBJ1-6	-
TGTGCCAGCAGTGACAAAGGGAGTTCGACCTCCAATGAGCAGTTCTTC	CASSDKGSSTSNEQFF	-	TRBV6-1	TRBJ2-1	-
TGTGCCAGCAGCTTAGGGTCCATGGGGCGCAATGAGCAGTTCTTC	CASSLGSMGRNEQFF	-	TRBV11-3	TRBJ2-1	-
TGTGCCAGCAGCCAAGACCTCGCAGATACGCAGTATTTT	CASSQDLADTQYF	-	TRBV14	TRBJ2-3	-
TGTGCCAGCAGCGCGAGTCAGGGGGCGGGTGTTGAAAAACTGTTTTTT	CASSASQGAGVEKLFF	-	TRBV9	TRBJ1-4	TRBD1
TGTGCCAGCAATCGGGGGTCGGGGGCCAACGTCCTGACTTTC	CASNRGSGANVLTF	-	TRBV6-5	TRBJ2-6	-
TGTGCCAGCAGCTCGGGGGGTCATGGCTACACCTTC	CASSSGGHGYTF	-	TRBV11-1	TRBJ1-2	-
TGTGCCAGCAGCTTAGGGGGACAGGGAAGCTATGGCTACACCTTC	CASSLGGQGSYGYTF	-	TRBV7-9	TRBJ1-2	TRBD1
TGTGCCATCAGGGCCGCGGGAGGGGCCCAAGAGACCCAGTACTTC	CAIRAAGGAQETQYF	-	TRBV10-3	TRBJ2-5	TRBD2
TGTGCCAGCAGCGGGACACCCAGGGACACTGAAGCTTTCTTT	CASSGTPRDTEAFF	-	TRBV9	TRBJ1-1	-
TGTGCCAGCAGTTTAGCGGGACCTAACACTGAAGCTTTCTTT	CASSLAGPNTEAFF	-	TRBV27	TRBJ1-1	-
TGCAGCGCCACGGGACTAGCGGGAGCAGGTGAGCAGTTCTTC	CSATGLAGAGEQFF	-	TRBV29-1	TRBJ2-1	TRBD2
TGTGCCAGCAGCCCCCGAGGCGTGAACACTGAAGCTTTCTTT	CASSPRGVNTEAFF	-	TRBV11-3	TRBJ1-1	-
TGTGCCAGCAGCTCGTATGGAGGATCTGGAAACACCATATATTTT	CASSSYGGSGNTIYF	-	TRBV5-6	TRBJ1-3	-
TGTGCCTGGTGTGTAGGAGTCACTGAAGCTTTCTTT	CAWCVGVTEAFF	-	TRBV30	TRBJ1-1	-
TGTGCCAGCAGCTCAGGATTCTCTGGGGCCAACGTCCTGACTTTC	CASSSGFSGANVLTF	-	TRBV5-8	TRBJ2-6	-
TGCGCCAGCAGCTGGGGGACTAGCGGGGGCCAAGAGACCCAGTACTTC	CASSWGTSGGQETQYF	-	TRBV5-1	TRBJ2-5	TRBD2
TGTGCCAGCAGAGGGGACAGCCGAGACAATCAGCCCCAGCATTTT	CASRGDSRDNQPQHF	-	TRBV2	TRBJ1-5	TRBD1
TGCAGCGTCGCCCACTCCGGGACTAGCGGGAACCAAGAGACCCAGTACTTC	CSVAHSGTSGNQETQYF	-	TRBV29-1	TRBJ2-5	TRBD2
TGCGCCAGCAGCCTGTCGCGGGGGGTTGGAAACACCATATATTTT	CASSLSRGVGNTIYF	-	TRBV4-1	TRBJ1-3	-
TGTGCCAGCTCCACCCAGGGACAGGGAGGCTATGGCTACACCTTC	CASSTQGQGGYGYTF	-	TRBV18	TRBJ1-2	TRBD1
TGTGCCAGCAGCCGGGACAGGGACTTCTCTGAAGCTTTCTTT	CASSRDRDFSEAFF	-	TRBV6-5	TRBJ1-1	TRBD1
TGTGCCAGCAGCCAAGATGTCACCGACAGGGGGTGGACTGGCTACACCTTC	CASSQDVTDRGWTGYTF	once	TRBV4-2	TRBJ1-2	TRBD1
TGTGCCAGTAGTATCGGGGCGGGAGCAACCGGGGAGCTGTTTTTT	CASSIGAGATGELFF	-	TRBV19	TRBJ2-2	TRBD2
TGTGCCAGCAGCCCCCAGAACACTGAAGCTTTCTTT	CASSPQNTEAFF	-	TRBV11-3	TRBJ1-1	-
TGTGCCAGCAGCTTTTCAGGGACTCTCTACAATGAGCAGTTCTTC	CASSFSGTLYNEQFF	few	TRBV5-4	TRBJ2-1	-
TGTGCCAGGTACTCCGGGACAGGGGAAGGAAGCGGCTATGGCTACACCTTC	CARYSGTGEGSGYGYTF	-	TRBV30	TRBJ1-2	TRBD1
TGTGCCAGCAGCCCGACAGGGAGGAGGAATGAAAAACTGTTTTTT	CASSPTGRRNEKLFF	-	TRBV9	TRBJ1-4	TRBD1
TGTGCCAGCAGCTTAATCGCAGGGATAACTGAAGCTTTCTTT	CASSLIAGITEAFF	-	TRBV7-3	TRBJ1-1	-
TGTGCCAGCAGCTTATTGGGTTTGGAGGGCGAGCAGTACTTC	CASSLLGLEGEQYF	-	TRBV11-2	TRBJ2-7	-
TGTGCCATCAGTGACTACCGGGACAGCCATCAGCCCCAGCATTTT	CAISDYRDSHQPQHF	-	TRBV10-3	TRBJ1-5	TRBD1
TGTGCCAGCGGACAGGGGGGCACTGAAGCTTTCTTT	CASGQGGTEAFF	once	TRBV2	TRBJ1-1	TRBD1
TGCAGCGTTAGGGAAACAGGGGGCAGGGATGAAAAACTGTTTTTT	CSVRETGGRDEKLFF	-	TRBV29-1	TRBJ1-4	TRBD1
TGTGCCAGCAGCTTAGTTGGGGGGATTGGCTACACCTTC	CASSLVGGIGYTF	few	TRBV11-3	TRBJ1-2	-
TGTGCCAGCAGTGAAGCGGGGGACTTCTATGGCTACACCTTC	CASSEAGDFYGYTF	-	TRBV6-1	TRBJ1-2	-
TGTGCCAGCAGAACTAGCGGGAGTCCCTACAATGAGCAGTTCTTC	CASRTSGSPYNEQFF	-	TRBV2	TRBJ2-1	TRBD2
TGTGCCAGTGGTGAGGGGGCGGCAGGAAACACCATATATTTT	CASGEGAAGNTIYF	few	TRBV19	TRBJ1-3	TRBD1
TGTGCCTGGAGTGTACGAGGAGAGACCCAGTACTTC	CAWSVRGETQYF	-	TRBV30	TRBJ2-5	-
TGTGCCAGCAGCTTATTAGGGGCAGCCGAAGCTTTCTTT	CASSLLGAAEAFF	few	TRBV11-3	TRBJ1-1	-
TGTGCCAGCAGCCTCCGGAGCGGGGGGAACAATGAGCAGTTCTTC	CASSLRSGGNNEQFF	-	TRBV7-2	TRBJ2-1	TRBD2
TGTGCCAGCAGTTACTTGACAGACTACACTGAAGCTTTCTTT	CASSYLTDYTEAFF	-	TRBV6-6	TRBJ1-1	-
TGTGCCAGCAGAAGACAGGGGGCGGGCTATGGCTACACCTTC	CASRRQGAGYGYTF	-	TRBV6-5	TRBJ1-2	TRBD1